The sequence of this T cell receptor (beta chain) was determined in a study of T cells in Graves' hyperthyroidism and ophthalmopathy. Template material for amplifying TCR beta CDR3 regions consisted of RNA transcripts. HTBI primers were employed in a first-round RT-PCR of the TCR CDR3. TCRdb itself ran the multiplex PCR reads through MiXCR, one entry per CDR3 protein. Here the sample spans around 600,000 distinct CDR3 sequences, approximately 15% being singletons. Ophthalmopathy patients had moderate-to-severe active disease, CAS ≥3, NOSPECS ≥4, and disease duration under 3 months. Clinical symptoms, serum thyroxine, TRAb, thyroid ultrasound and orbital computed tomography informed diagnoses. The authors obtained PBMCs from more than 8 ml of fresh peripheral blood. About this clonotype itself: The antigen is not known.

This CDR3 is 18 amino acids long. The germline CDR1 and CDR2 sequences are SEHNR and FQNEAQ (reference sequence). V lost 1 base, J lost 0 bases, and 18 bases lay in between. Study-level findings and limits: Through a model of 13 V-J features, ophthalmopathy was separated from stable hyperthyroidism.

This receptor was taken from a woman between 18 and 30 years old with Graves' ophthalmopathy. The sample consisted of blood. The genes are TRBV7-9 and TRBJ1-2; D ambiguous. The CDR3 DNA is TGTGCCAGCAGCTTAGTGGGAAGGGATTTAGCCCCTAACTATGGCTACACCTTC. It specifies CASSLVGRDLAPNYGYTF.